A selection of T cell receptor beta chains follows, all from one sample in a study of blood T cells in healthy people across ages. TCRdb fed the 5' RACE reads into MiXCR, producing one record per CDR3 protein. The table has 800,000 or so distinct CDR3 sequences, roughly 25% seen once. The sample was also reused in another study, on T cells of mothers and their children.

The sample was blood. These receptors originate from a boy aged 10-17 years in good health. CDR3s include the opening cysteine and the closing phenylalanine or tryptophan. The D gene is left open where the match is weak. Size tells how often a clone was seen (once, few, many) or the class of an expanded clone, and some rows leave it out.

v_call	j_call	clone_size	d_call	cdr3_aa	cdr3_nt
TRBV12-3/TRBV12-4	TRBJ2-2	few	NA	CAGRGPLTTGELFF	TGTGCCGGCCGGGGGCCGTTAACGACCGGGGAGCTGTTTTTT
TRBV7-9	TRBJ1-1	few	NA	CASSDRLGGTEAFF	TGTGCCAGCAGTGACAGGTTAGGAGGCACTGAAGCTTTCTTT
TRBV20-1	TRBJ2-7	NA	NA	CSAIGVSDSYEQYF	TGCAGTGCTATTGGGGTCTCAGATTCCTACGAGCAGTACTTC
TRBV27	TRBJ2-7	NA	NA	CASSYGPGPREQYF	TGTGCCAGCAGTTATGGTCCAGGTCCACGGGAGCAGTACTTC
TRBV7-9	TRBJ1-3	NA	NA	CASSLALRNSGNTIYF	TGTGCCAGCAGCTTAGCCCTTCGGAACTCTGGAAACACCATATATTTT
TRBV27	TRBJ2-7	many	TRBD1	CASSPGDSSYEQYF	TGTGCCAGCAGTCCAGGGGACAGTTCCTACGAGCAGTACTTC
TRBV5-1	TRBJ1-1	few	NA	CASSPEGGVTEAFF	TGCGCCAGCAGCCCAGAGGGGGGCGTCACTGAAGCTTTCTTT
TRBV5-1	TRBJ2-7	NA	TRBD2	CASSLALAGGLDEQYF	TGCGCCAGCAGCTTGGCCCTAGCGGGAGGGCTGGACGAGCAGTACTTC
TRBV3-1	TRBJ2-5	once	TRBD1	CASTLTGALGETQYF	TGTGCCAGCACCCTGACAGGGGCCCTAGGGGAGACCCAGTACTTC
TRBV29-1	TRBJ1-1	many	NA	CSVDPTEAFF	TGCAGCGTTGATCCCACTGAAGCTTTCTTT
TRBV9	TRBJ1-4	NA	TRBD1	CASSIRQGEPNEKLFF	TGTGCCAGCAGCATCCGACAGGGGGAACCTAATGAAAAACTGTTTTTT
TRBV18	TRBJ1-5	NA	TRBD1	CASVQGVEQPQHF	TGTGCCAGCGTCCAGGGGGTCGAGCAGCCCCAGCATTTT
TRBV12-3/TRBV12-4	TRBJ2-5	few	NA	CASSPGTTRETQYF	TGTGCCAGCAGTCCGGGGACCACCCGAGAGACCCAGTACTTC
TRBV6-2/TRBV6-3	TRBJ2-5	few	NA	CASSYSTWGGAEETQYF	TGTGCCAGCAGTTACTCGACCTGGGGGGGCGCGGAGGAGACCCAGTACTTC
TRBV28	TRBJ2-7	few	TRBD2	CASSPRTSGPYEQYF	TGTGCCAGCAGTCCCCGGACTAGCGGTCCCTACGAGCAGTACTTC
TRBV11-1	TRBJ2-5	few	NA	CASQEGLWETQYF	TGTGCCTCCCAAGAGGGGCTATGGGAGACCCAGTACTTC
TRBV7-2	TRBJ1-3	few	NA	CASSPGHSSGNTIYF	TGTGCCAGCAGCCCGGGACACAGCTCTGGAAACACCATATATTTT
TRBV5-1	TRBJ1-6	NA	NA	CASSLAAGVSYNSPLHF	TGCGCCAGCAGCTTGGCCGCAGGGGTATCCTATAATTCACCCCTCCACTTT
TRBV4-1	TRBJ1-5	NA	NA	CASSQGDQPQHF	TGTGCCAGCAGCCAAGGGGACCAGCCCCAGCATTTT
TRBV29-1	TRBJ2-5	NA	NA	CSGSGSLLGETQYF	TGCAGCGGGAGCGGCAGTCTCCTGGGGGAGACCCAGTACTTC
TRBV6-5	TRBJ2-1	NA	NA	CASSYSPTGSTYNEQFF	TGTGCCAGCAGTTATTCCCCTACAGGGAGCACCTACAATGAGCAGTTCTTC